The rows below give T cell receptor beta chains drawn from one sample of a study of blood T cells in healthy people across ages. TCRdb re-called the 5' RACE reads through MiXCR, storing one row per CDR3 protein. The table records 1.5 million to 1.8 million distinct CDR3 sequences, roughly 43% of them present only once. What was sequenced was blood. Receptor source: a woman under 30 in good health. Both conserved end residues are part of each CDR3. D genes are given only for firm matches. Not every row has a clone size; where given, it reads once, few, many or a size class.

J gene: TRBJ1-1
CDR3 length: 16
clone size: NA
D gene: TRBD1
V gene: TRBV4-1
CDR3 protein: CASSLGKDRVNTEAFF
CDR3 DNA: TGCGCCAGCAGCCTTGGCAAGGACAGGGTGAACACTGAAGCTTTCTTT

J gene: TRBJ2-5
CDR3 length: 14
clone size: few
D gene: NA
V gene: TRBV27
CDR3 protein: CASSFSGQQETQYF
CDR3 DNA: TGTGCCAGCAGTTTCTCAGGACAGCAAGAGACCCAGTACTTC

J gene: TRBJ2-1
CDR3 length: 14
clone size: NA
D gene: NA
V gene: TRBV12-3/TRBV12-4
CDR3 protein: CANPDQSRYNEQFF
CDR3 DNA: TGTGCCAACCCTGACCAGTCCAGATACAATGAGCAGTTCTTC

J gene: TRBJ1-1
CDR3 length: 12
clone size: NA
D gene: NA
V gene: TRBV30
CDR3 protein: CAWSGGGTEAFF
CDR3 DNA: TGTGCCTGGAGCGGAGGGGGCACTGAAGCTTTCTTT

J gene: TRBJ1-2
CDR3 length: 14
clone size: few
D gene: NA
V gene: TRBV2
CDR3 protein: CASSEARATGGYTF
CDR3 DNA: TGTGCCAGCAGTGAAGCGCGGGCAACGGGTGGCTACACCTTC

J gene: TRBJ2-7
CDR3 length: 14
clone size: NA
D gene: TRBD2
V gene: TRBV5-4
CDR3 protein: CASSTPLAGNEQYF
CDR3 DNA: TGTGCCAGCAGCACTCCCTTAGCGGGTAACGAGCAGTACTTC

J gene: TRBJ2-3
CDR3 length: 12
clone size: NA
D gene: NA
V gene: TRBV7-9
CDR3 protein: CASSAPGDTLYF
CDR3 DNA: TGTGCCAGCAGCGCCCCCGGGGACACGCTGTATTTT

J gene: TRBJ2-3
CDR3 length: 16
clone size: many
D gene: TRBD2
V gene: TRBV2
CDR3 protein: CASSEIGAGSTDTQYF
CDR3 DNA: TGTGCCAGCAGTGAAATTGGAGCGGGGAGCACAGATACGCAGTATTTT

J gene: TRBJ2-3
CDR3 length: 11
clone size: NA
D gene: NA
V gene: TRBV20-1
CDR3 protein: CSARRGHTQYF
CDR3 DNA: TGCAGTGCTAGACGGGGGCATACGCAGTATTTT

J gene: TRBJ1-1
CDR3 length: 16
clone size: NA
D gene: TRBD1
V gene: TRBV7-2
CDR3 protein: CASSLTGGVMNTEAFF
CDR3 DNA: TGTGCCAGCAGCTTAACAGGGGGGGTTATGAACACTGAAGCTTTCTTT

J gene: TRBJ2-5
CDR3 length: 14
clone size: NA
D gene: TRBD2
V gene: TRBV2
CDR3 protein: CASKRGGIQETQYF
CDR3 DNA: TGTGCCAGCAAGCGGGGGGGGATCCAAGAGACCCAGTACTTC

J gene: TRBJ2-7
CDR3 length: 14
clone size: NA
D gene: TRBD1
V gene: TRBV20-1
CDR3 protein: CSASARGLGYEQYF
CDR3 DNA: TGCAGTGCTTCCGCCAGGGGGCTAGGCTACGAGCAGTACTTC

J gene: TRBJ2-5
CDR3 length: 14
clone size: NA
D gene: NA
V gene: TRBV11-1
CDR3 protein: CASSLAASDQTQYF
CDR3 DNA: TGTGCCAGCAGCTTAGCGGCTAGCGATCAGACCCAGTACTTC

J gene: TRBJ2-7
CDR3 length: 14
clone size: many
D gene: NA
V gene: TRBV29-1
CDR3 protein: CSVERPGTDYEQYF
CDR3 DNA: TGCAGCGTTGAAAGACCCGGGACGGACTACGAGCAGTACTTC

J gene: TRBJ1-2
CDR3 length: 14
clone size: NA
D gene: TRBD1
V gene: TRBV5-4
CDR3 protein: CASSKRQGADGYTF
CDR3 DNA: TGTGCCAGCAGCAAGCGACAGGGGGCAGATGGCTACACCTTC

J gene: TRBJ2-7
CDR3 length: 16
clone size: few
D gene: NA
V gene: TRBV29-1
CDR3 protein: CSVEDPGGGAYNEQYF
CDR3 DNA: TGCAGCGTTGAAGATCCCGGAGGAGGGGCCTACAATGAGCAGTACTTC

J gene: TRBJ2-2
CDR3 length: 15
clone size: NA
D gene: TRBD1
V gene: TRBV6-5
CDR3 protein: CASRPDRGSTGELFF
CDR3 DNA: TGTGCCAGCAGACCCGACAGGGGGAGCACCGGGGAGCTGTTTTTT

J gene: TRBJ1-2
CDR3 length: 15
clone size: NA
D gene: NA
V gene: TRBV4-3
CDR3 protein: CAGSQFETVNGGYTF
CDR3 DNA: TGCGCCGGCAGCCAATTCGAGACGGTTAATGGGGGCTACACCTTC

J gene: TRBJ2-7
CDR3 length: 12
clone size: NA
D gene: NA
V gene: TRBV13
CDR3 protein: CASSGENYEQYF
CDR3 DNA: TGTGCCAGCTCAGGGGAAAACTACGAGCAGTACTTC

J gene: TRBJ2-7
CDR3 length: 13
clone size: many
D gene: NA
V gene: TRBV29-1
CDR3 protein: CSVRGQFSYEQYF
CDR3 DNA: TGCAGCGTGCGGGGACAGTTCTCCTACGAGCAGTACTTC

J gene: TRBJ2-5
CDR3 length: 14
clone size: few
D gene: TRBD1
V gene: TRBV6-6
CDR3 protein: CASTRQGARETQYF
CDR3 DNA: TGTGCCAGCACCCGACAGGGGGCTCGGGAGACCCAGTACTTC

J gene: TRBJ2-7
CDR3 length: 15
clone size: once
D gene: TRBD2
V gene: TRBV13
CDR3 protein: CASSLASGFYNGQYF
CDR3 DNA: TGTGCCAGCAGCTTAGCTAGCGGTTTCTACAATGGGCAGTACTTC

J gene: TRBJ2-7
CDR3 length: 14
clone size: once
D gene: NA
V gene: TRBV24-1
CDR3 protein: CATSDSGGKDEQYF
CDR3 DNA: TGTGCCACCAGTGATTCGGGGGGCAAGGACGAGCAGTACTTC

J gene: TRBJ2-2
CDR3 length: 14
clone size: NA
D gene: NA
V gene: TRBV20-1
CDR3 protein: CSASRVGFTGELFF
CDR3 DNA: TGCAGTGCTAGCAGGGTGGGATTTACCGGGGAGCTGTTTTTT